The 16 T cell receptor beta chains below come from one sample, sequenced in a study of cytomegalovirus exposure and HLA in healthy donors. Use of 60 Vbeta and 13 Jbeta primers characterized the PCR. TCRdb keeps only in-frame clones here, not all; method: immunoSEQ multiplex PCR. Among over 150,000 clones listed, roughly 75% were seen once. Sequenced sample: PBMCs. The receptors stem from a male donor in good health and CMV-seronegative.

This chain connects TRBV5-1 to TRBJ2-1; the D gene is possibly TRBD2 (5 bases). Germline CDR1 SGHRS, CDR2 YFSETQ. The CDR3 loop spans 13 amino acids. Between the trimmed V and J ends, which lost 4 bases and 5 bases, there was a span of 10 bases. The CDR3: CASSGRIDNEQFF. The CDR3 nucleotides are TGCGCCAGCAGCGGGAGAATTGACAATGAGCAGTTCTTC.

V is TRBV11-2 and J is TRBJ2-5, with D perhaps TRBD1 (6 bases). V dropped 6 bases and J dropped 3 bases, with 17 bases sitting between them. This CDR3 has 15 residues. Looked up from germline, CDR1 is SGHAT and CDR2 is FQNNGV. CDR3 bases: TGTGCCAGCAGGCGGACAGTCCTTGGGGAAGAGACCCAGTACTTC. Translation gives CASRRTVLGEETQYF.

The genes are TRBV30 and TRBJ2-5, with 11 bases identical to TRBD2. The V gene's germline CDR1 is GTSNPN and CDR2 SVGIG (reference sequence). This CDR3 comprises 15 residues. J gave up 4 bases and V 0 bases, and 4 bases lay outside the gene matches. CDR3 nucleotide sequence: TGTGCCTGGAGTGTACGCACTAGCGGGAGAGAGACCCAGTACTTC. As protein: CAWSVRTSGRETQYF.

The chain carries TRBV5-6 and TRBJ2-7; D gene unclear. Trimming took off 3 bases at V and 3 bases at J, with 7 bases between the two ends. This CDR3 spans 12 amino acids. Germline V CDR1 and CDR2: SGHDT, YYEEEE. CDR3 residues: CASSSTSYEQYF. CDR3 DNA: TGTGCCAGCAGCTCAACAAGCTACGAGCAGTACTTC.

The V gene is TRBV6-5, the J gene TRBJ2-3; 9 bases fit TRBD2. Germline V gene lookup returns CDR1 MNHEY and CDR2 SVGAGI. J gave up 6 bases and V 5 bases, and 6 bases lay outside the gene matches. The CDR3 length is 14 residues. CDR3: CASSRGGAMDTQYF. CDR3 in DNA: TGTGCCAGCAGTCGCGGGGGGGCCATGGATACGCAGTATTTT.

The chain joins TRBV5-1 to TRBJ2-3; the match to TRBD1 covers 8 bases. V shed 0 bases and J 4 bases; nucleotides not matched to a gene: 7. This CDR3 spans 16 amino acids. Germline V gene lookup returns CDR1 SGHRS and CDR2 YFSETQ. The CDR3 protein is CASSLGRTGSSDTQYF. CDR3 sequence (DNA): TGCGCCAGCAGCTTGGGCCGGACAGGGAGCTCAGATACGCAGTATTTT. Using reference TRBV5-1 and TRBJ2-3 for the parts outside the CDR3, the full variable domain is KAGVTQTPRYLIKTRGQQVTLSCSPISGHRSVSWYQQTPGQGLQFLFEYFSETQRNKGNFPGRFSGRQFSNSRSEMNVSTLELGDSALYLCASSLGRTGSSDTQYFGPGTRLTVL.

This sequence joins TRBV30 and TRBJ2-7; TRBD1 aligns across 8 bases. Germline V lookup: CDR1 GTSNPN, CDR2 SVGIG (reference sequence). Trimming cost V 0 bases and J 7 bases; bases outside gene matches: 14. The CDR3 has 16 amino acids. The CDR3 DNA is TGTGCCTGGAGTGTACCCGATCCGGGACAGGTTAAAGAGCAGTACTTC. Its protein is CAWSVPDPGQVKEQYF. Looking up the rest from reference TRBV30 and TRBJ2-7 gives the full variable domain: SQTIHQWPATLVQPVGSPLSLECTVEGTSNPNLYWYRQAAGRGLQLLFYSVGIGQISSEVPQNLSASRPQDRQFILSSKKLLLSDSGFYLCAWSVPDPGQVKEQYFGPGTRLTVT.

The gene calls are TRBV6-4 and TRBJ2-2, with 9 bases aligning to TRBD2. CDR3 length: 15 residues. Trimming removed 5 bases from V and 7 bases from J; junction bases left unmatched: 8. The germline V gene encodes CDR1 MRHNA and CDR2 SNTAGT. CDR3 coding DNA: TGTGCCAGCAGTCCGCTTAGCGGGAGCGGCGGGGAGCTGTTTTTT. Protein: CASSPLSGSGGELFF.

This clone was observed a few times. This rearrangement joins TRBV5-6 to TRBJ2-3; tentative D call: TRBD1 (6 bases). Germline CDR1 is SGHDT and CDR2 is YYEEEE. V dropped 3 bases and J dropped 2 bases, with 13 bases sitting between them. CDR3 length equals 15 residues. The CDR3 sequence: CASSSADSITDTQYF. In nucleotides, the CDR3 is TGTGCCAGCAGCTCAGCGGACAGTATCACAGATACGCAGTATTTT.

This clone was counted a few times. The CDR3, as DNA: TGTGCCAGCAGCTTAGAACTAGCGGGAGGGCCAAGTGACAATGAGCAGTTCTTC. This gives the protein CASSLELAGGPSDNEQFF. This chain links TRBV7-2 with TRBJ2-1; 13 bases align to TRBD2. The V and J ends lost 1 base and 5 bases, in that order; junction bases with no gene match: 8. CDR1 SGHTA and CDR2 FQGNSA come from the germline V gene. The length of the CDR3 is 18 residues.

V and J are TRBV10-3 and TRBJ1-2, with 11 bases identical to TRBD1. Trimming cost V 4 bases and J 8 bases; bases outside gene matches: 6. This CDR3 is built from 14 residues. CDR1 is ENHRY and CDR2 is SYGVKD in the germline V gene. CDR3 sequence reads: CAISGGQGGSGYTF. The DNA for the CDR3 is TGTGCCATCAGTGGGGGACAGGGGGGTTCGGGCTACACCTTC.

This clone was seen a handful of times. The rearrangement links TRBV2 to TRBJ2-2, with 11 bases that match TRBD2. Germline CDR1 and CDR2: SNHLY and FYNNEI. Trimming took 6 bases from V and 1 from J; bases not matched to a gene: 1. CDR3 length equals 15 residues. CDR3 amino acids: CASSLAGGNTGELFF. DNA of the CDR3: TGTGCCAGCAGCCTAGCGGGGGGGAACACCGGGGAGCTGTTTTTT. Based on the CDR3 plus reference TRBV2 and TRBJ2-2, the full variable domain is EPEVTQTPSHQVTQMGQEVILRCVPISNHLYFYWYRQILGQKVEFLVSFYNNEISEKSEIFDDQFSVERPDGSNFTLKIRSTKLEDSAMYFCASSLAGGNTGELFFGEGSRLTVL.

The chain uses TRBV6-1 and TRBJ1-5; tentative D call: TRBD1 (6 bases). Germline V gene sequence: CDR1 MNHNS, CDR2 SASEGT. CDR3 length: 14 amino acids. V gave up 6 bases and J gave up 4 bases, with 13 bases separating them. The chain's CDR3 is CASSIRQENQPQHF. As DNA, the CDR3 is TGTGCCAGCAGCATCCGACAGGAAAATCAGCCCCAGCATTTT.

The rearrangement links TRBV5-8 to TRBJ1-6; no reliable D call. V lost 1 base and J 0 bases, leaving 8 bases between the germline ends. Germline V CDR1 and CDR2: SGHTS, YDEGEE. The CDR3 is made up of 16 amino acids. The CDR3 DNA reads TGTGCCAGCAGCTTGATTCTGAGCTCCTATAATTCACCCCTCCACTTT. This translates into CASSLILSSYNSPLHF.

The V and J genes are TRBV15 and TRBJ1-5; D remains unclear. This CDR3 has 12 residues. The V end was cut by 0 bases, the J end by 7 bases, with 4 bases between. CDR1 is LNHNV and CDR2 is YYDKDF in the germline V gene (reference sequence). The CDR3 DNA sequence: TGTGCCACCAGCAGAGATGGCCAGCCCCAGCATTTT. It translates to CATSRDGQPQHF. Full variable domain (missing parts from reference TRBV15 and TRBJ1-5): DAMVIQNPRYQVTQFGKPVTLSCSQTLNHNVMYWYQQKSSQAPKLLFHYYDKDFNNEADTPDNFQSRRPNTSFCFLDIRSPGLGDTAMYLCATSRDGQPQHFGDGTRLSIL.

Here the CDR3 reads CASSTRTSNEQFF. The CDR3 region has the DNA TGTGCCAGCAGCACCCGGACTAGCAATGAGCAGTTCTTC. V usage is TRBV7-3 and J usage is TRBJ2-1; 7 bases line up with TRBD2. The V gene's germline CDR1 is SGHTA and CDR2 FQGTGA. J was trimmed by 6 bases and V by 5 bases; bases with no gene match: 4. This CDR3 has 13 amino acids.